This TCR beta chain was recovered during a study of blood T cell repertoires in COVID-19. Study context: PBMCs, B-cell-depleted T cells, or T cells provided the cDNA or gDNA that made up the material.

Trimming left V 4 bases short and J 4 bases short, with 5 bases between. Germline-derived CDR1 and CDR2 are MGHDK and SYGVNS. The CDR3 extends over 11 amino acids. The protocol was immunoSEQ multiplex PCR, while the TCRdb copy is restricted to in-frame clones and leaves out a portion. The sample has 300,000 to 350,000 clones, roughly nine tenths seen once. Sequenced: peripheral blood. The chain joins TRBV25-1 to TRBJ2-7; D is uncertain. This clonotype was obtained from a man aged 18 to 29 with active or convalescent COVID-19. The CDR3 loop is CASSAGYEQYF. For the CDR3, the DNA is TGTGCCAGCAGTGCCGGGTACGAGCAGTACTTC.